Below, 28 T cell receptor beta chains from the same sample are listed, as sequenced in a study of shared clonotypes between healthy human individuals. Generated by immunoSEQ multiplex PCR, the TCRdb table keeps only in-frame clones and is missing some. The sample has about 480,000 clones, about 79% seen once. The material sequenced was PBMCs. The receptors shown here come from a woman aged 40 to 50 in good health. Some clones in this sample may be carry-over from other donors' samples.

The V gene is TRBV7-2, the J gene TRBJ1-5; no definite D call. Germline V CDR1 and CDR2: SGHTA, FQGNSA. The CDR3 runs to 13 residues. V was cut by 0 bases and J by 5 bases, with 5 bases left in between. The CDR3 region has the DNA TGTGCCAGCAGCTTAGCCGGATATCAGCCCCAGCATTTT. This translates into CASSLAGYQPQHF.

The chain couples TRBV15 to TRBJ2-7, with a tentative D call TRBD1 (6 bases). The length of the CDR3 is 14 residues. In germline, CDR1 is LNHNV, CDR2 YYDKDF (reference sequence). The germline V and J ends were trimmed by 4 bases and 0 bases, with 10 bases remaining between them. Here the CDR3 reads CATSNRDNSYEQYF. The CDR3 nucleotides read TGTGCCACCAGCAACCGGGACAACTCCTACGAGCAGTACTTC.

V and J are TRBV4-1 and TRBJ2-5; unclear D gene. Deletions cut 4 bases from V and 1 base from J, with 7 bases between. Germline-derived CDR1 and CDR2 are MGHRA and YSYEKL. This CDR3 contains 13 residues. CDR3 sequence reads: CASSRLPQETQYF. The DNA for the CDR3 is TGCGCCAGCAGCCGGCTCCCCCAAGAGACCCAGTACTTC.

As regards this clone: In the same sample, other DNA sequences code for this CDR3. CDR3 nucleotide sequence: TGCAGCGCCACGACTAGCGGGAGCTACGAGCAGTACTTC. This gives the protein CSATTSGSYEQYF. This chain uses TRBV29-1 with TRBJ2-7; 12 positions agree with TRBD2. The CDR3 loop spans 13 amino acids. In germline, CDR1 is SQVTM, CDR2 ANQGSEA. The junction had 4 bases not matched to a gene; V was cut back by 7 bases and J by 3 bases.

This chain connects TRBV19 to TRBJ2-3; unclear D gene. V was cut by 5 bases and J by 12 bases, with 21 bases left in between. CDR3 length equals 14 residues. In germline, CDR1 is LNHDA, CDR2 SQIVND (reference sequence). Here the CDR3 reads CASSSASGLVSQYF. The DNA of the CDR3 is TGTGCCAGTAGTTCCGCCTCTGGGCTAGTATCACAGTATTTT. Filled out from reference TRBV19 and TRBJ2-3, the complete variable domain reads DGGITQSPKYLFRKEGQNVTLSCEQNLNHDAMYWYRQDPGQGLRLIYYSQIVNDFQKGDIAEGYSVSREKKESFPLTVTSAQKNPTAFYLCASSSASGLVSQYFGPGTRLTVL.

V and J are TRBV7-9 and TRBJ2-7; D might be TRBD2 (5 bases). V shed 3 bases and J shed 2 bases, with 11 bases lying between them. This CDR3 has 14 amino acids. Germline CDR1 and CDR2: SEHNR and FQNEAQ (reference sequence). This CDR3 reads CASSFRQEAYEQYF. CDR3 nucleotides: TGTGCCAGCAGCTTCCGGCAGGAGGCCTACGAGCAGTACTTC.

The chain uses TRBV6-6 and TRBJ2-1, with D unclear. The germline gives CDR1 MNHNY, CDR2 SVGAGI (reference sequence). This CDR3 has 12 residues. V shed 6 bases and J shed 4 bases, with 7 bases lying between them. The CDR3 sequence: CASRQEYNEQFF. In DNA form, the CDR3 reads TGTGCCAGCAGGCAGGAGTACAATGAGCAGTTCTTC.

The V and J genes are TRBV19 and TRBJ2-7; 7 positions match TRBD1. The CDR3 is 16 amino acids. V dropped 8 bases and J dropped 0; count of bases not matched to a gene: 13. Looked up from germline, CDR1 is LNHDA and CDR2 is SQIVND (reference sequence). DNA for the CDR3: TGTGCCAGTCAACCAGCCGGGACAGCCTTCTCCTACGAGCAGTACTTC. Translated: CASQPAGTAFSYEQYF.

The chain couples TRBV7-6 to TRBJ1-5, with D tentatively TRBD1 (5 bases). The CDR3 extends over 17 amino acids. CDR1 and CDR2 from the germline V gene are SGHVS and FNYEAQ. The V and J ends lost 0 bases and 2 bases respectively, with 14 bases between them. The CDR3 loop is CASSLATRVRGNQPQHF. In DNA form, the CDR3 reads TGTGCCAGCAGCTTAGCGACCAGGGTCCGGGGCAATCAGCCCCAGCATTTT.

The chain carries TRBV15 and TRBJ1-3, with TRBD1 matching 9 bases. The CDR3 runs to 15 residues. Germline assignment: CDR1 LNHNV and CDR2 YYDKDF (reference sequence). J was trimmed by 3 bases and V by 3 bases; bases with no gene match: 3. The CDR3 region is CATSRDRGIGNTIYF. The CDR3 coding sequence is TGTGCCACCAGCAGGGACAGGGGAATTGGAAACACCATATATTTT.

The V gene is TRBV30, the J gene TRBJ1-2, with TRBD1 matching over 7 bases. The CDR3 loop spans 15 amino acids. Germline assignment: CDR1 GTSNPN and CDR2 SVGIG (reference sequence). The V segment lost 3 bases and the J segment 0 bases; nucleotides outside the gene matches: 7. DNA for the CDR3: TGTGCCTGGAGAAGAGGACAGGCACCTAACTATGGCTACACCTTC. Translated: CAWRRGQAPNYGYTF.

The chain combines TRBV5-4 with TRBJ2-7; 7 bases align to TRBD2. The CDR3 consists of 14 residues. From germline, CDR1 is SGHNT and CDR2 YYREEE (reference sequence). J gave up 5 bases and V 4 bases, and 9 bases lay outside the gene matches. The CDR3 spells CASSDERDANEQYF. For the CDR3, the DNA is TGTGCCAGCAGCGATGAGCGGGACGCGAACGAGCAGTACTTC.

The V call is TRBV28, the J call TRBJ2-1; TRBD2 might be the D (6 bases). The CDR3 runs 14 residues. Germline CDR1 reads MDHEN; CDR2 reads SYDVKM. Trimming cost V 4 bases and J 5 bases, with 12 bases left between them. DNA of the CDR3: TGTGCCAGCAGTTGGAGGACTACGAACAATGAGCAGTTCTTC. It is translated as CASSWRTTNNEQFF.

The chain couples TRBV10-2 to TRBJ1-5, with 7 bases fitting TRBD1. Germline trimming cut 8 bases from V and 5 bases from J; bases unmatched to any gene: 6. Germline V gives CDR1 WSHSY, CDR2 SAAADI. This CDR3 contains 13 residues. The CDR3 DNA is TGCGCCAGCGGGACAGCCGATTATCAGCCCCAGCATTTT. Protein sequence: CASGTADYQPQHF.

This clone was observed a handful of times. The chain links TRBV19 to TRBJ1-5; D may be TRBD1 (5 bases). This CDR3 is built from 15 residues. Between the trimmed V and J ends, which lost 7 bases and 5 bases, there was a span of 18 bases. Germline V gene data show CDR1 as LNHDA and CDR2 as SQIVND (reference sequence). CDR3 protein: CASNLGGVGDQPQHF. As DNA, the CDR3 is TGTGCCAGTAACCTAGGAGGGGTTGGGGATCAGCCCCAGCATTTT.

This clone occurred once. The chain is built from TRBV4-3 and TRBJ2-2; TRBD2 matches at 11 bases. CDR3 length: 16 residues. Germline CDR1 and CDR2: LGHNA and YSLEER. The V and J ends lost 4 bases and 7 bases, in that order; junction bases with no gene match: 8. The CDR3 spells CASSRPLAGDHGELFF. CDR3 sequence (DNA): TGCGCCAGCAGCCGCCCACTAGCGGGGGACCACGGGGAGCTGTTTTTT.

The chain has TRBV4-1 and TRBJ1-2, with D perhaps TRBD1 (5 bases). The ends were cut back, 4 bases at V and 4 bases at J, with 13 bases in the middle. This CDR3 has 14 residues. In germline, CDR1 is MGHRA, CDR2 YSYEKL. In nucleotides, the CDR3 is TGCGCCAGCAGCCGACCCGACAGCTTCTATGGCTACACCTTC. Residues: CASSRPDSFYGYTF.

The chain employs TRBV5-4 and TRBJ2-6; either TRBD1 or TRBD2 may fit D (6 bases each). This CDR3 spans 17 amino acids. The V gene lost 0 bases and the J gene lost 2 bases, with 12 bases spanning the gap. The germline V gene encodes CDR1 SGHNT and CDR2 YYREEE (reference sequence). As DNA, the CDR3 is TGTGCCAGCAGCTTGGGTACGGGGGCGGCTGGGGCCAACGTCCTGACTTTC. It is translated as CASSLGTGAAGANVLTF.

The rearrangement joins TRBV5-6 to TRBJ1-5; 9 bases map to TRBD1. Looked up from germline, CDR1 is SGHDT and CDR2 is YYEEEE. The V gene end was trimmed by 3 bases and the J gene end by 4 bases; junction bases not matched to a gene: 8. This CDR3 contains 16 residues. The CDR3 is CASSSLRDRANQPQHF. The CDR3 region has the DNA TGTGCCAGCAGCTCCTTAAGGGACAGGGCTAATCAGCCCCAGCATTTT.

The rearrangement joins TRBV9 to TRBJ2-3; D might be TRBD2 (6 bases). Germline CDR1 SGDLS, CDR2 YYNGEE. Trimming took 4 bases from V and 0 from J, leaving 15 bases between them. This CDR3 region has 16 residues. The CDR3 region has the DNA TGTGCCAGCAGCCCCCCAGAGGGACTGAGCACAGATACGCAGTATTTT. This translates into CASSPPEGLSTDTQYF.

The chain couples TRBV27 to TRBJ1-6; 9 bases are a match to TRBD1. CDR3 length: 15 residues. With 5 bases clipped from V and 7 bases from J, the junction kept 6 bases outside the gene matches. Germline CDR1 reads MNHEY; CDR2 reads SMNVEV (reference sequence). The CDR3 nucleotides read TGTGCCAGCAGTGCTTGGACAGGGGTGAATTCACCCCTCCACTTT. Encoded protein: CASSAWTGVNSPLHF.

V usage is TRBV19 and J usage is TRBJ1-5; weak D call: TRBD1 (6 bases). CDR3 length: 17 residues. The germline V gene has CDR1 LNHDA and CDR2 SQIVND (reference sequence). V dropped 1 base and J dropped 5 bases, with 18 bases sitting between them. DNA of the CDR3: TGTGCCAGTAGTATAGGCCCCCCCGGGGGGCCCTATCAGCCCCAGCATTTT. This encodes CASSIGPPGGPYQPQHF.

CDR3 sequence (DNA): TGTGCCAGCTCACCTGGGGCCCTAGCGGGGGCTACCTACGAGCAGTACTTC. Translation: CASSPGALAGATYEQYF. The chain combines TRBV18 with TRBJ2-7; 10 bases are a match to TRBD2. CDR1 and CDR2 from the germline V gene are KGHSH and LQKENI. This CDR3 is built from 17 residues. V shed 3 bases, J shed 2 bases, and the junction held 10 bases outside the gene matches.

The chain joins TRBV5-1 to TRBJ2-5; 7 bases map to TRBD1. CDR1 is SGHRS and CDR2 is YFSETQ in the germline V gene. This CDR3 region has 15 residues. J lost 5 bases, V lost 4 bases, and 11 bases had no gene match. As DNA, the CDR3 is TGCGCCAGCAGCCCCTTACAGGGGTGGAGGGAGACCCAGTACTTC. Translating it yields CASSPLQGWRETQYF.

The V gene is TRBV7-9, the J gene TRBJ2-7, with 7 bases identical to TRBD2. This CDR3 is built from 14 residues. Trimming at V came to 2 bases and at J to 3 bases, leaving 4 bases not matched to a gene. In germline, CDR1 is SEHNR, CDR2 FQNEAQ (reference sequence). The CDR3 DNA reads as TGTGCCAGCAGCTTACGGGGGAGGGTCTACGAGCAGTACTTC. Amino acids: CASSLRGRVYEQYF.

This clone was observed a handful of times. The V gene is TRBV29-1, the J gene TRBJ2-7; 12 bases line up with TRBD2. This CDR3 is 14 amino acids long. Germline CDR1 is SQVTM and CDR2 is ANQGSEA. J was trimmed by 1 base and V by 4 bases; bases with no gene match: 2. The CDR3 is CSVAGTSGSYEQYF. CDR3 sequence (DNA): TGCAGCGTTGCCGGGACTAGCGGGTCCTACGAGCAGTACTTC.

This chain's CDR3 is CATSRELGVYEQYF. CDR3 bases: TGTGCCACCAGCAGAGAGCTCGGGGTCTACGAGCAGTACTTC. The chain couples TRBV15 to TRBJ2-7; perhaps TRBD2 as D (5 bases). The V end was cut by 0 bases, the J end by 3 bases, with 9 bases between. The CDR3 is 14 amino acids. CDR1 and CDR2 from the germline V gene are LNHNV and YYDKDF (reference sequence).

This clone was seen only once. The chain carries TRBV7-2 and TRBJ2-7; 7 positions match TRBD1. This CDR3 is built from 16 residues. The germline V gene encodes CDR1 SGHTA and CDR2 FQGNSA. V was pared by 4 bases and J by 3 bases, with 12 bases of the junction left unmatched. Here the CDR3 reads CASSWAPRDSHYEQYF. The CDR3 region has the DNA TGTGCCAGCAGCTGGGCGCCCCGGGACAGTCACTACGAGCAGTACTTC.